What follows describes a single TCR beta chain. Its specificity is unknown. The sample belongs to a study of T cell repertoires in ileal Crohn's disease. Regarding the study as a whole: Sorted CD8 T cells held more high-frequency clones than CD4.

Generated by immunoSEQ multiplex PCR, the TCRdb table keeps only in-frame clones and is missing some. The sample has several thousand clones; over 65% are singletons. Germline assignment: CDR1 LNHNV and CDR2 YYDKDF (reference sequence). V shed 0 bases and J shed 5 bases, with 11 bases lying between them. The CDR3 runs 15 residues. This sequence joins TRBV15 and TRBJ1-5; tentatively, D is TRBD1 (5 bases). The sample was ileal tissue. The origin of this receptor is an adult with Crohn's disease. The CDR3 DNA is TGTGCCACCAGCAGAGATTTGACAGTAGATCAGCCCCAGCATTTT. Amino acid sequence: CATSRDLTVDQPQHF. Complete variable domain (other parts from reference TRBV15 and TRBJ1-5): DAMVIQNPRYQVTQFGKPVTLSCSQTLNHNVMYWYQQKSSQAPKLLFHYYDKDFNNEADTPDNFQSRRPNTSFCFLDIRSPGLGDTAMYLCATSRDLTVDQPQHFGDGTRLSIL.